One T cell receptor (beta chain) is described in this entry. Repertoires were generated with immunoSEQ multiplex PCR, while TCRdb's copy carries only in-frame clones and drops some. Found here are over 200,000 clones, roughly 80% of them singletons; the top ten hold 1.8%. The data originate from a study of blood T cell repertoires in COVID-19. Individuals aged 18 to 89 years were recruited from 24 US areas. Cohorts were based on clinical histories the participants reported. The sample comprised PBMCs or T cells enriched from blood (not recorded which). The clonotype comes from a man aged 55 to 69 who had recovered from COVID-19.

In DNA form, the CDR3 reads TGTGCCAGTAGTATTCTCGGTTTTCCGGAGGCCAAAAACATTCAGTACTTC. It translates to CASSILGFPEAKNIQYF. The genes are TRBV19 and TRBJ2-4; no definite D call. This CDR3 is 17 amino acids long. CDR1 and CDR2 from the germline V gene are LNHDA and SQIVND (reference sequence). Trimming took 3 bases from V and 1 from J, leaving 16 bases between them. The full variable domain, rest sourced from reference TRBV19 and TRBJ2-4, is DGGITQSPKYLFRKEGQNVTLSCEQNLNHDAMYWYRQDPGQGLRLIYYSQIVNDFQKGDIAEGYSVSREKKESFPLTVTSAQKNPTAFYLCASSILGFPEAKNIQYFGAGTRLSVL.